Included here is one TCR beta chain sequence, with context. What antigen it recognizes has not been identified. The sample holds no much larger clone one base away, and base qualities are not on file. The library came from 5' RACE. TCRdb shows the sequencer as Illumina HiSeq 2500. A second roughly 7 to 11 cycle PCR used a sample-barcoded 5' primer and a J-beta primer mix. Each TCR beta cDNA molecule received a unique molecular identifier from a template-switch 5' adaptor carrying 12 random nucleotides. At least 2.5 million CDR3-containing paired-end reads were obtained from each sample. The Mint cDNA synthesis kit, primed by a TRBC-specific oligonucleotide, was used to synthesize first-strand cDNA from all RNA. Following uracil-DNA glycosylase treatment, a first 18-cycle PCR with universal primers M1SS and BC2_uni_R was performed on all cDNA. The paper's processing steps were these. Normalization of each sample was performed by random selection of 1 million high-quality reads, each carrying a distinct molecular identifier. Instead of being binned into consensus sequences, reads with shared molecular identifiers were discarded. MiTCR, with a Q25 quality threshold and the strictest error-elimination algorithm, was used for CDR3 identification, clonotype clustering and error correction. A nonparametric unseen species model with Euler transformation was used to estimate lower-bound total TCR beta diversity. The public sequencing data were trimmed at Q25 with fastp and processed into clonotypes with MiXCR by TCRdb, which kept only in-frame beta chains. Rows merge per CDR3 protein into single entries with the most common DNA and genes. For this entry, the V and J calls and clone size follow TCRdb and not the study's own pipeline. The sample data list 800,000 or so distinct CDR3 sequences, and approximately 67% of these were observed just once. The top ten hold around a quarter of the sample.

This entry is derived from a study of blood T cells in healthy people across ages (dated by TCRdb to the mid-2010s). Concerning the study at large: In model experiments, template switching captured roughly one uniquely barcoded TCR beta cDNA molecule for every two T cells. The study measured age-related changes in TCR beta repertoire diversity using deep sequencing normalized with unique cDNA molecular identifiers. Two additional independent replicas of 1 million unique cDNA reads from the same blood draw were analyzed for two donors (one aged 18 to 30 and one aged 80 or older). The donors were divided into four age groups: young (average around 17 years), middle-aged (under 40), aged (approximately 62) and long-lived (roughly 88). To avoid experimental bias, donors of different ages were spread randomly across the sequencing lanes.

The CDR3 measures 13 amino acids from cysteine to phenylalanine. Of all the DNA, just the CDR3 is kept, 39 bases in frame from base 1. V and J lose 4 bases and 3 bases, and a span of 12 bases separates them. Taken from the germline V gene, the CDR1 and CDR2 loops are SQVTM and ANQGSEA. Systemically healthy Caucasian individuals from Russia, 35 to 40 in total and aged about 6 to 90 years, were included as donors. Each donor gave approximately 9.4 milliliters of peripheral blood, drawn into EDTA-treated Vacutainer tubes. Ficoll-Paque density-gradient centrifugation was used to isolate PBMCs, with at least 7 million per sample. Total RNA, at least 6 micrograms per sample, was extracted from PBMCs with Trizol reagent. For every donor, flow cytometry on a PBMC aliquot measured the percentage of naive CD45RAhigh/CD27high T cells. What the work shows at the level of the full study, not this receptor alone: The percentage of naive T cells measured by flow cytometry correlated strongly with observed TCR beta diversity. Compared with the aged group, the long-lived group had more naive CD4+ T cells, fewer expanded clones and increased TCR diversity, a pattern suggesting age selection. Because the CMV infection status of the donors was unknown, age-related changes in expanded clonotypes may potentially have been confounded. Conclusive comparison of naive and antigen-experienced compartments was prevented by the profiling of bulk unsorted PBMCs. As age increased, observed TCR beta diversity per million T cells dropped in a roughly linear way, and a significant reduction was already evident by age 40. Estimates of total diversity based on one million sequenced T cells were considered lower bounds and underestimates.

This chain is built from TRBV29-1 and TRBJ1-2; no confident D gene assignment can be made. This sequence was found in a man aged 30 to 39 in good health. Sequencing input: blood. Here the CDR3 is given as CSVGERVDYGYTF. Read as DNA, the sequence is TGCAGCGTTGGAGAACGCGTCGACTATGGCTACACCTTC.